These T cell receptor beta chains were read from a single sample in a study of cytomegalovirus exposure and HLA in healthy donors. Method: immunoSEQ multiplex PCR; TCRdb's copy keeps in-frame clones and lacks some. The sample carries 140,000 or so clones, roughly 68% recorded once. The sequenced sample consisted of PBMCs. The receptors stem from a man between 60 and 75 years old in good health and CMV-seronegative. Both conserved end residues are part of each CDR3. The order of the fields is clone size, D gene, J gene, V gene, CDR3 DNA, CDR3 protein. A D gene is named only where the DNA matches it firmly. The size field is filled for only some rows; it gives once, few, many or a size class.

>NA|NA|TRBJ2-1|TRBV12-2
TGTGCAAGTCGCTCGACTAGCGGGAGGCCCTCCTACAATGAGCAGTTCTTC
CASRSTSGRPSYNEQFF
>few|TRBD2|TRBJ2-1|TRBV6-1
TGTGCCAGCAGGGAAGGGACTAGCGCTGAGCAGTTCTTC
CASREGTSAEQFF
>once|TRBD1|TRBJ1-1|TRBV6-5
TGTGCCAGCGGCGGACAGGTGAACACTGAAGCTTTCTTT
CASGGQVNTEAFF
>NA|NA|TRBJ1-1|TRBV5-4
TGTGCCAGCAGCCCGGGAGGGGGAGGGAACACTGAAGCTTTCTTT
CASSPGGGGNTEAFF
>NA|TRBD2|TRBJ2-7|TRBV2
TGTGCCAGCAGCCCTAGGACTAGCGACTCCTACGAGCAGTACTTC
CASSPRTSDSYEQYF
>NA|TRBD2|TRBJ2-3|TRBV27
TGTGCCAGCAGTTTATACATCGGGAGGGCTAGCACAGATACGCAGTATTTT
CASSLYIGRASTDTQYF
>NA|NA|TRBJ1-6|TRBV5-6
TGTGCCAGCAGCTTGGATGTCAAGCCCTATAATTCACCCCTCCACTTT
CASSLDVKPYNSPLHF
>NA|TRBD1|TRBJ2-2|TRBV29-1
TGCAGCGTGGACAGGGACACCGGGGAGCTGTTTTTT
CSVDRDTGELFF
>NA|NA|TRBJ2-7|TRBV28
TGTGCCAGCAGTTCACTTACAGGGTTCCACGAGCAGTACTTC
CASSSLTGFHEQYF
>once|NA|TRBJ1-1|TRBV4-3
TGCGCCAGCAGCCAAGACGGGGGATTGACTGAAGCTTTCTTT
CASSQDGGLTEAFF
>NA|TRBD2|TRBJ2-5|TRBV5-5
TGTGCCAGCAGCAGGGAAGCGGGAGGATCGACCCAGTACTTC
CASSREAGGSTQYF
>NA|TRBD1|TRBJ2-5|TRBV10-3
TGTGCCATCAGTGAGCCCAGGGGGTTGGAGACCCAGTACTTC
CAISEPRGLETQYF
>NA|TRBD2|TRBJ2-7|TRBV5-6
TGTGCCAGCAGCCGTCGAGGACTAGCGGGATTGAACGAGCAGTACTTC
CASSRRGLAGLNEQYF
>NA|NA|TRBJ2-3|TRBV28
TGTGCCAGCAGTTTAGGGCAGTATACAGATACGCAGTATTTT
CASSLGQYTDTQYF
>NA|NA|TRBJ2-1|TRBV18
TGTGCCAGCTCACCATTCCCCCTTAGCGCCAGCAATGAGCAGTTCTTC
CASSPFPLSASNEQFF
>NA|NA|TRBJ1-1|TRBV14
TGTGCCAGCAGCCAAGATAGTCGAATGAACACTGAAGCTTTCTTT
CASSQDSRMNTEAFF
>NA|TRBD1|TRBJ2-3|TRBV6-5
TGTGCCAGCAGTCCCAGGGGGAGTACAGATACGCAGTATTTT
CASSPRGSTDTQYF
>NA|NA|TRBJ2-7|TRBV6-5
TGTGCCAGCAGCCTGGACAGATCCTACGAGCAGTACTTC
CASSLDRSYEQYF
>NA|TRBD1|TRBJ2-7|TRBV11-2
TGTGCCAGCAGCCGGACAGGGTGGCCCCACGAGCAGTACTTC
CASSRTGWPHEQYF
>NA|NA|TRBJ2-1|TRBV9
TGTGCCAGCAGCGTAGTCCCAGGGTCCTACAATGAGCAGTTCTTC
CASSVVPGSYNEQFF
>NA|NA|TRBJ1-5|TRBV30
TGTGCCTGGACCAGCGACAGGCCCAATCAGCCCCAGCATTTT
CAWTSDRPNQPQHF
>few|NA|TRBJ1-1|TRBV10-3
TGTGCCATCAGTGAGAAGACCGGGGATGAAGCTTTCTTT
CAISEKTGDEAFF
>few|NA|TRBJ1-2|TRBV7-2
TGTGCCAGCAGCTTAGACGCCGGGAGCCTTAACTATGGCTACACCTTC
CASSLDAGSLNYGYTF